This TCR beta chain comes out of a study of neurological immune-mediated disorders. Study results and limitations: TCR-beta repertoires seemed private in all groups, with no expanded CDR3 amino acid sequences shared.

From 2 million PBMCs stored at -80 C, the unsorted libraries were generated. Germline V gene data show CDR1 as SEHNR and CDR2 as FQNEAQ (reference sequence). With 5 bases clipped from V and 2 bases from J, the junction kept 2 bases outside the gene matches. The CDR3 consists of 14 residues. Ten or more counts support this clonotype. Its antigen is still unknown. The authors produced cDNA by 5'RACE using 10-nucleotide random UMIs. A single record per CDR3 protein comes from TCRdb applying MiXCR to the 5' RACE reads. The sample carries almost 30,000 distinct CDR3 sequences, around 10% recorded once. Sequencing input: PBMCs. The chain carries TRBV7-9 and TRBJ1-3; 8 bases line up with TRBD1. The sequence was obtained from a woman aged 60 to 75 in good health. CDR3 in DNA: TGTGCCAGCAGCATACAGGGGGCTGGAAACACCATATATTTT. This sequence encodes CASSIQGAGNTIYF. The variable domain in full, completed from reference TRBV7-9 and TRBJ1-3, reads DTGVSQNPRHKITKRGQNVTFRCDPISEHNRLYWYRQTLGQGPEFLTYFQNEAQLEKSRLLSDRFSAERPKGSFSTLEIQRTEQGDSAMYLCASSIQGAGNTIYFGEGSWLTVV.